A selection of T cell receptor beta chains follows, all from one sample in a study of CD8+ T cells in alopecia areata. Repertoires were generated with immunoSEQ multiplex PCR, while TCRdb's copy carries only in-frame clones and drops some. The sample contains under 350,000 clones, 55% to 70% of which appear only once. The sequences come from CD4+ T cells sorted from blood, collected at week 24, from a patient treated with tofacitinib. The receptors here all came from a human donor with alopecia areata. CDR3s include the opening cysteine and the closing phenylalanine or tryptophan. The D gene is left open where the match is weak.

CASSQAGLDKYF . TRBV4-1 12
CASSQSGVSGSPLHF . TRBV16 15
CAWNGLRFSPANTEAFF . TRBV30 17
CAWSPRETQYF . TRBV30 11
CASLRTGTDGYTF . TRBV2 13
CASSLRGVDTQYF . TRBV4-3 13
CAWSPGDKQGKAFF . TRBV30 14
CASRTGVPEAFF . TRBV2 12
CAISAPPNEQFF . TRBV10-3 12
CASSFPVGSGESADTQYF . TRBV28 18
CASSLERGGRGTDTQYF TRBD2 TRBV11-2 17
CASSLAGDSNQPQHF . TRBV5-1 15
CATSQQGQMNQPQHF TRBD1 TRBV2 15
CSVVDFYRFTSYGYTF . TRBV29-1 16
CASKRGGLYEQYF TRBD2 TRBV28 13
CASSTVGGGYGYTF TRBD1 TRBV27 14
CASSPSTGRTGELFF . TRBV28 15
CASLFSGSADTQYF TRBD2 TRBV2 14
CATRPSMGTDTQYF . TRBV15 14
CSVSTGGFREQYF TRBD1 TRBV29-1 13
CASSSPGLEQYF . TRBV5-4 12
CAISESPNISQRYGYTF . TRBV10-3 17
CASSLAIRSEQYF . TRBV7-2 13
CASSQREGTDTQYF . TRBV6-5 14
CASRPTADTDTQYF . TRBV2 14
CASRGQVSSGANVLTF TRBD1 TRBV5-1 16
CASNSPTGKTEAFF TRBD1 TRBV7-2 14
CASSFQGPTEAFF . TRBV7-9 13
CAWSAPTGVTYEQYF TRBD1 TRBV30 15
CASSGGGTSYNEQFF TRBD2 TRBV4-2 15
CASSENPSQGEGYTF . TRBV2 15
CASSPPPGGKQSYTF . TRBV18 15
CASSAGTGLVTYEQYF TRBD1 TRBV18 16
CSVEASTDTQYF . TRBV29-1 12
CASSAGTDLGF . TRBV6-6 11
CASRSGGLGSNQPQHF . TRBV23-1 16
CASSSFDKTYGYTF . TRBV6-1 14
CASSLEGREDTEAFF . TRBV5-1 15
CASSTDTQYF . TRBV2 10
CASSQEGGQGYGANVLTF TRBD1 TRBV4-1 18
CASSFTRNTEQYF . TRBV5-1 13
CAWREKTGGGYGYTF TRBD1 TRBV30 15
CASSLPRTGPNEQYF TRBD1 TRBV5-4 15
CSALEGGGNQPQHF . TRBV29-1 14
CASSNIISGANVLTF . TRBV5-1 15
CASTQPNRFDTQYF . TRBV28 14
CAWSGDRNTEAFF . TRBV30 13
CASSRDNEQYF . TRBV7-9 11
CASSLPLVRRGDNEQFF TRBD2 TRBV5-1 17